The 23 T cell receptor beta chains below come from one sample, sequenced in a study of T cell responses to AZD1222 COVID-19 vaccine. The assay was immunoSEQ multiplex PCR, and TCRdb's table has in-frame clones only and misses some. The sample lists some 130,000 clones, roughly 91% occurring once. The sequenced sample was peripheral blood, obtained 28 days after the second AZD1222 dose. Every receptor here comes from an adult who received the AZD1222 COVID-19 vaccine.

The J gene is TRBJ1-5, the V gene TRBV5-1; unclear D gene. CDR1 SGHRS and CDR2 YFSETQ come from the germline V gene. Between the trimmed V and J ends, which lost 2 bases and 0 bases, there was a span of 9 bases. The CDR3 consists of 15 residues. DNA for the CDR3: TGCGCCAGCAGCTTACTGGGGTATAGCAATCAGCCCCAGCATTTT. Translated: CASSLLGYSNQPQHF.

The CDR3, as DNA: TGTGCCTGGAGTGTACCTCACACCTACGAGCAGTACTTC. It codes for CAWSVPHTYEQYF. The J gene is TRBJ2-7, the V gene TRBV30; D gene uncertain. The V and J ends lost 0 bases and 2 bases respectively, with 8 bases between them. The CDR3 has 13 amino acids. Germline V gives CDR1 GTSNPN, CDR2 SVGIG (reference sequence).

This clone was observed a single time. The rearrangement joins TRBV19 to TRBJ1-2; D perhaps matches TRBD1 (5 bases). This CDR3 has 14 amino acids. CDR1 LNHDA and CDR2 SQIVND come from the germline V gene (reference sequence). Trimming shortened V by 10 bases and J by 9 bases, and 24 bases separated the two germline ends. The CDR3 DNA sequence: TGTGCCACCGCCCACGACCGGGGGGTCCTCAGCTACACCTTC. This gives the protein CATAHDRGVLSYTF.

This chain links TRBV5-6 with TRBJ2-5, with D possibly matching TRBD2 (6 bases). This CDR3 spans 13 amino acids. Trimming removed 1 base from V and 5 bases from J, with 9 bases in between. Germline V gene data show CDR1 as SGHDT and CDR2 as YYEEEE. CDR3 in amino acids: CASSLPGDETQYF. DNA of the CDR3: TGTGCCAGCAGCTTGCCGGGAGACGAGACCCAGTACTTC. Together with reference TRBV5-6 and TRBJ2-5, the CDR3 gives the full variable domain: DAGVTQSPTHLIKTRGQQVTLRCSPKSGHDTVSWYQQALGQGPQFIFQYYEEEERQRGNFPDRFSGHQFPNYSSELNVNALLLGDSALYLCASSLPGDETQYFGPGTRLLVL.

The genes are TRBV7-3 and TRBJ2-1, with a possible D match to TRBD1 (5 bases). Germline values: CDR1 SGHTA, CDR2 FQGTGA. V was clipped by 5 bases and J by 8 bases, with 16 bases between them. This CDR3 comprises 14 residues. The CDR3 DNA follows: TGTGCCAGCAGCGCCCATTTGGGGCCCGATGAGCAGTTCTTC. This codes for CASSAHLGPDEQFF. Variable domain in full (rest from reference TRBV7-3 and TRBJ2-1): GAGVSQTPSNKVTEKGKYVELRCDPISGHTALYWYRQSLGQGPEFLIYFQGTGAADDSGLPNDRFFAVRPEGSVSTLKIQRTERGDSAVYLCASSAHLGPDEQFFGPGTRLTVL.

This sequence joins TRBV3-1 (or the pseudogene TRBV3-2) and TRBJ1-3; 8 nucleotides line up with TRBD1. The CDR3 totals 17 residues. V trimming: 4 bases; J trimming: 4 bases; junction bases outside the gene matches: 12. Germline V CDR1 and CDR2: LGHDT, YNNKEL (reference sequence). CDR3 in amino acids: CASSPDPWTGYGNTIYF. In DNA, the CDR3 is TGTGCCAGCAGCCCCGACCCGTGGACAGGGTACGGAAACACCATATATTTT.

This clone was found once. The chain recombines TRBV5-1 with TRBJ1-2, with 8 bases fitting TRBD1. From germline, CDR1 is SGHRS and CDR2 YFSETQ. The V segment lost 2 bases and the J segment 6 bases; nucleotides outside the gene matches: 9. This CDR3 spans 15 amino acids. The CDR3 nucleotides read TGCGCCAGCAGCTTAGGCCCCGGACAGGGTGATGGCTACACCTTC. Its protein is CASSLGPGQGDGYTF.

The chain links TRBV9 to TRBJ2-4; 10 nucleotides line up with TRBD2. Per germline, CDR1 SGDLS and CDR2 YYNGEE. The CDR3 length is 16 residues. V lost 4 bases, J lost 0 bases, and 4 bases stayed unmatched. The CDR3 DNA sequence: TGTGCCAGCAGCAAGACTAGCGGGTTAGCCAAAAACATTCAGTACTTC. Translation: CASSKTSGLAKNIQYF.

The chain combines TRBV15 with TRBJ2-1; D not certain. CDR1 and CDR2 from the germline V gene are LNHNV and YYDKDF (reference sequence). The ends were cut back, 0 bases at V and 4 bases at J, with 10 bases in the middle. The CDR3 length is 15 residues. CDR3 amino acids: CATSRDAWGYNEQFF. CDR3 nucleotides: TGTGCCACCAGCAGAGATGCGTGGGGTTACAATGAGCAGTTCTTC.

The chain combines TRBV7-8 with TRBJ1-5; possibly TRBD1 for D (6 bases). The V end was cut by 5 bases, the J end by 1 base, with 12 bases between. This CDR3 comprises 15 residues. Germline V gives CDR1 SGHVS, CDR2 FQNEAQ. CDR3 region: CASSPNRVSNQPQHF. CDR3 DNA sequence: TGTGCCAGCAGCCCGAACAGGGTCAGCAATCAGCCCCAGCATTTT.

The V gene is TRBV2, the J gene TRBJ2-5; D is possibly TRBD1 or TRBD2 (7 bases each). Germline V gene lookup returns CDR1 SNHLY and CDR2 FYNNEI. Trimming stripped 3 bases from V and 4 bases from J, with 24 bases between. This CDR3 is 18 amino acids long. The CDR3 loop is CASSDAGRIGGRGETQYF. CDR3 sequence (DNA): TGTGCCAGCAGTGATGCCGGGAGGATAGGGGGCAGAGGAGAGACCCAGTACTTC.

The chain is built from TRBV28 and TRBJ1-1; no reliable D call. V dropped 5 bases and J dropped 3 bases, with 13 bases sitting between them. CDR3 length: 14 amino acids. Germline CDR1 MDHEN, CDR2 SYDVKM. The CDR3 DNA reads as TGTGCCAGCAGTCCCGGTGGCCGCCACACTGAAGCTTTCTTT. This sequence encodes CASSPGGRHTEAFF.

The chain recombines TRBV4-1 with TRBJ1-4, with 7 bases lining up with TRBD1. Per the germline V gene, CDR1 is MGHRA and CDR2 is YSYEKL. The CDR3 sequence is 13 residues long. V lost 5 bases and J lost 8; bases outside the gene matches: 5. In DNA form, the CDR3 reads TGCGCCAGCAGCTTCGTACAGGGGGAAAAACTGTTTTTT. It translates to CASSFVQGEKLFF.

The chain combines TRBV4-1 with TRBJ1-6, with D unclear. The CDR3 covers 15 residues. The V and J ends lost 0 bases and 8 bases respectively, with 11 bases between them. CDR1 and CDR2 (germline): MGHRA, YSYEKL. CDR3 sequence (DNA): TGCGCCAGCAGCCAAGATCCGGGATCCTATTCACCCCTCCACTTT. This encodes CASSQDPGSYSPLHF.

The V and J genes are TRBV19 and TRBJ2-1; the D is unclear. Trimming cost V 1 base and J 10 bases, with 14 bases left between them. The CDR3 is made up of 14 amino acids. In germline, CDR1 is LNHDA, CDR2 SQIVND (reference sequence). For the CDR3, the DNA is TGTGCCAGTAGTATAGCCCCTCCTCGCGGAGAGCAGTTCTTC. Amino acids: CASSIAPPRGEQFF.

The chain has TRBV24-1 and TRBJ2-5; 9 positions match TRBD1. Germline V gene data show CDR1 as KGHDR and CDR2 as SFDVKD. This CDR3 has 20 amino acids. With V trimmed by 1 base and J by 4 bases, 18 bases remained unmatched. The CDR3 region is CATSDFSRTETGGSGETQYF. The CDR3 nucleotides are TGTGCCACCAGTGATTTCTCACGGACAGAAACAGGGGGCTCCGGAGAGACCCAGTACTTC.

This chain uses TRBV15 with TRBJ1-2; 7 bases align to TRBD1. The CDR3 length is 13 residues. Germline CDR1 reads LNHNV; CDR2 reads YYDKDF (reference sequence). V was pared by 0 bases and J by 7 bases, with 2 bases of the junction left unmatched. CDR3 nucleotides: TGTGCCACCAGCAGAGAAGACAGGGCTGGCTACACCTTC. This gives the protein CATSREDRAGYTF. Combining the CDR3 with reference TRBV15 and TRBJ1-2 gives the whole variable domain DAMVIQNPRYQVTQFGKPVTLSCSQTLNHNVMYWYQQKSSQAPKLLFHYYDKDFNNEADTPDNFQSRRPNTSFCFLDIRSPGLGDTAMYLCATSREDRAGYTFGSGTRLTVV.

This clone was counted between two and nine times. J is TRBJ2-7 and V is TRBV7-9; 7 bases align to TRBD2. V shed 6 bases and J 8 bases; nucleotides not matched to a gene: 13. The germline CDR1 and CDR2 sequences are SEHNR and FQNEAQ (reference sequence). This CDR3 is built from 14 residues. CDR3 in DNA: TGTGCCAGCAGTCGAAGGTTTCAGGGAGGGAAGCAGTACTTC. Translating gives CASSRRFQGGKQYF.

The rearrangement joins TRBV4-2 to TRBJ2-1; 7 bases match TRBD1. From germline, CDR1 is LGHNA and CDR2 YNFKEQ. J lost 10 bases, V lost 0 bases, and 9 bases had no gene match. The CDR3 is made up of 15 amino acids. This CDR3 reads CASSQEEGTAPEQFF. CDR3 sequence (DNA): TGTGCCAGCAGCCAAGAAGAGGGGACAGCGCCGGAGCAGTTCTTC.

The V and J genes are TRBV30 and TRBJ1-5; 7 positions agree with TRBD1. This CDR3 is 14 amino acids long. V gave up 0 bases and J gave up 10 bases; unmatched junction bases: 9. Germline V lookup: CDR1 GTSNPN, CDR2 SVGIG (reference sequence). The DNA of the CDR3 is TGTGCCTGGAGTGTGGGGACAGAGACATCCCCCCAGCATTTT. This gives the protein CAWSVGTETSPQHF.

This chain links TRBV10-3 with TRBJ2-2; 7 positions agree with TRBD1. V lost 7 bases, J lost 6 bases, and 11 bases stayed unmatched. This CDR3 is built from 15 residues. The germline gives CDR1 ENHRY, CDR2 SYGVKD. As DNA, the CDR3 is TGTGCCATCAACGGGGACAGTCTAAAACCCGGGGAGCTGTTTTTT. It encodes CAINGDSLKPGELFF.

There are a few counts of this clone. The rearrangement links TRBV30 to TRBJ2-1; D possibly uses TRBD1 or TRBD2 (5 bases each). The CDR3 totals 13 residues. The V gene's germline CDR1 is GTSNPN and CDR2 SVGIG (reference sequence). V shed 0 bases and J shed 7 bases, with 10 bases lying between them. As DNA, the CDR3 is TGTGCCTGGAGTGTCACTAGGGGTAATGAGCAGTTCTTC. It translates to CAWSVTRGNEQFF.

The chain has TRBV9 and TRBJ1-5; D ambiguous. Trimming shortened V by 0 bases and J by 11 bases, and 18 bases separated the two germline ends. CDR1 is SGDLS, CDR2 YYNGEE, per germline. This CDR3 has 15 residues. CDR3 region: CASSVEGRSAEAQHF. Written as DNA, the CDR3 is TGTGCCAGCAGCGTAGAAGGGAGGAGTGCAGAAGCCCAGCATTTT.